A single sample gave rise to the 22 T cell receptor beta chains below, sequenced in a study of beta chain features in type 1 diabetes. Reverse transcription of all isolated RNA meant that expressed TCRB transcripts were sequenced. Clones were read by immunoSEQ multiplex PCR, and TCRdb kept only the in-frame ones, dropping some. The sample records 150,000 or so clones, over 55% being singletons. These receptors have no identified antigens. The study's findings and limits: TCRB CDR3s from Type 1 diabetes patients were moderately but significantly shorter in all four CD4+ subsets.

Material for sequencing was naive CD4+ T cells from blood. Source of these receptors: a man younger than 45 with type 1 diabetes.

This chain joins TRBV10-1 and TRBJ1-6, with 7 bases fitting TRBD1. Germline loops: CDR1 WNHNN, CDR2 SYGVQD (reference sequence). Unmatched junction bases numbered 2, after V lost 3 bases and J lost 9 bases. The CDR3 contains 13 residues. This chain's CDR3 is CASSDQGVSPLHF. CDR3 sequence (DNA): TGCGCCAGCAGTGATCAGGGGGTTTCACCCCTCCACTTT.

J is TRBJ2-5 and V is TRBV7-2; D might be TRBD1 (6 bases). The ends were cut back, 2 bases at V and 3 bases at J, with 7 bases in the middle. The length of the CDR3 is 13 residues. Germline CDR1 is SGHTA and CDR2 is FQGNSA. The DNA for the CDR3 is TGTGCCAGCAGCTTAAACAGGGAAGAGACCCAGTACTTC. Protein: CASSLNREETQYF. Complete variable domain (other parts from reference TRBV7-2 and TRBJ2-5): GAGVSQSPSNKVTEKGKDVELRCDPISGHTALYWYRQSLGQGLEFLIYFQGNSAPDKSGLPSDRFSAERTGGSVSTLTIQRTQQEDSAVYLCASSLNREETQYFGPGTRLLVL.

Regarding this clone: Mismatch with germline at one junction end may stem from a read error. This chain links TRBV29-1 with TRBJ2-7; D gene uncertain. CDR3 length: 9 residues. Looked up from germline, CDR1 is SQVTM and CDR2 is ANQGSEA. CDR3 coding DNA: TGCAGCTTTGATTACGAGCAGTACTTC. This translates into CSFDYEQYF.

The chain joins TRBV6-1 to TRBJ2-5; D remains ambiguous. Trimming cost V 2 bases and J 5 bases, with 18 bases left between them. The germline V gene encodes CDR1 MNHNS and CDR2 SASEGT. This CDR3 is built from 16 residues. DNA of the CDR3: TGTGCCAGCAGTGAACCCTCGGGTAGCCCCTATGAGACCCAGTACTTC. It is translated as CASSEPSGSPYETQYF.

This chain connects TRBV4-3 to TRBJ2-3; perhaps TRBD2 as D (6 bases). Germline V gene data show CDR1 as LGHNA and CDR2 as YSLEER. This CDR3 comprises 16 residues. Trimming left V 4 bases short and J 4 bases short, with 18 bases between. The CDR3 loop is CASSRRGDSRPDTQYF. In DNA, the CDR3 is TGCGCCAGCAGCCGAAGAGGGGACTCGCGGCCAGATACGCAGTATTTT.

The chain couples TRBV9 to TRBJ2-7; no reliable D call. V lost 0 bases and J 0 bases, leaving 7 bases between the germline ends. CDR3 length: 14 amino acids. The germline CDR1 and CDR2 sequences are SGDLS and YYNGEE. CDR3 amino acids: CASSVGGFSYEQYF. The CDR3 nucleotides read TGTGCCAGCAGCGTAGGCGGATTCTCCTACGAGCAGTACTTC.

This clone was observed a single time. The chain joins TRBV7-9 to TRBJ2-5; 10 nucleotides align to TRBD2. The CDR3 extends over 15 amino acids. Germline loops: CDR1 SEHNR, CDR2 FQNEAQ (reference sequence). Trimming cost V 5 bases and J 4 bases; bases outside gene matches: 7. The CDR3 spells CASSKTASGGETQYF. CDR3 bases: TGTGCCAGCAGCAAAACGGCTAGCGGGGGAGAGACCCAGTACTTC.

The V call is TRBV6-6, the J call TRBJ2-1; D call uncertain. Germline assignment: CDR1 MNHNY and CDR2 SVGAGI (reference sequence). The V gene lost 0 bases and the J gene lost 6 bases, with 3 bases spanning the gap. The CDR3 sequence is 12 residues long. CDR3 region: CASSYSSNEQFF. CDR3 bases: TGTGCCAGCAGTTACTCGAGCAATGAGCAGTTCTTC.

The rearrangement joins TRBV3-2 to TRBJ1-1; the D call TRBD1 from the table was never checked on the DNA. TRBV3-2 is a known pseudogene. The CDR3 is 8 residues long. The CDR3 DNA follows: TGTGCCTGTGGCCCAGCTTTCTTT. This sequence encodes CACGPAFF.

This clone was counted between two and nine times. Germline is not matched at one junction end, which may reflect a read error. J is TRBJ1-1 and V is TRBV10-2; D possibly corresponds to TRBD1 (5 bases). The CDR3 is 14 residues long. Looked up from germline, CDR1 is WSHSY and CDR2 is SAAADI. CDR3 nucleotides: TGCGCCAGCAGTGAGACAGGTTTGAAAACTGAAGCTTTCTTT. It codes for CASSETGLKTEAFF.

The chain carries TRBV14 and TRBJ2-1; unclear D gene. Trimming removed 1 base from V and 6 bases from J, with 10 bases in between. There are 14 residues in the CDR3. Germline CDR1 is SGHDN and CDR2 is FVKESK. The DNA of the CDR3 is TGTGCCAGCAGCCAAGTTGCTAGATTCAATGAGCAGTTCTTC. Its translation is CASSQVARFNEQFF.

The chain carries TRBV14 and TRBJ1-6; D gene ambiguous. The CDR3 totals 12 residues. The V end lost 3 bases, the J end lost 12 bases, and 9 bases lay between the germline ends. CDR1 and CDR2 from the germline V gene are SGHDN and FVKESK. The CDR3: CASSQMTRPLHF. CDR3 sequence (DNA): TGTGCCAGCAGCCAGATGACAAGACCCCTCCACTTT. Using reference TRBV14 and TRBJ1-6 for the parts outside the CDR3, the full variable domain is EAGVTQFPSHSVIEKGQTVTLRCDPISGHDNLYWYRRVMGKEIKFLLHFVKESKQDESGMPNNRFLAERTGGTYSTLKVQPAELEDSGVYFCASSQMTRPLHFGNGTRLTVT.

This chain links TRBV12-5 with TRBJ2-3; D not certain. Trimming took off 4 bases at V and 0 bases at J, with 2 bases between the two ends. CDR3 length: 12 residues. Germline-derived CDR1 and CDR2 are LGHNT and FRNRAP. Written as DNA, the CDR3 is TGTGCTAGTGGTTCTAGCACAGATACGCAGTATTTT. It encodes CASGSSTDTQYF. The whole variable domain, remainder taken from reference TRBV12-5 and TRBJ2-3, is DARVTQTPRHKVTEMGQEVTMRCQPILGHNTVFWYRQTMMQGLELLAYFRNRAPLDDSGMPKDRFSAEMPDATLATLKIQPSEPRDSAVYFCASGSSTDTQYFGPGTRLTVL.

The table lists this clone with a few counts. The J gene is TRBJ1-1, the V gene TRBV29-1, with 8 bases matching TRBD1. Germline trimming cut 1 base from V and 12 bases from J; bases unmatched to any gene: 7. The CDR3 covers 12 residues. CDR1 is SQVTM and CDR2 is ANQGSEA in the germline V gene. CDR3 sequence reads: CSVEGDRSSTFF. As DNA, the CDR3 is TGCAGCGTTGAAGGGGACAGGTCGTCGACTTTCTTT.

Here the CDR3 DNA reads TGTGCCAGCAACCCCGGGACAGGGTCTTCCGAGCAGTACTTC. Protein sequence: CASNPGTGSSEQYF. This sequence joins TRBV28 and TRBJ2-7; 9 nucleotides agree with TRBD1. This CDR3 contains 14 residues. Germline assignment: CDR1 MDHEN and CDR2 SYDVKM. Trimming took 7 bases from V and 6 from J; bases not matched to a gene: 10.

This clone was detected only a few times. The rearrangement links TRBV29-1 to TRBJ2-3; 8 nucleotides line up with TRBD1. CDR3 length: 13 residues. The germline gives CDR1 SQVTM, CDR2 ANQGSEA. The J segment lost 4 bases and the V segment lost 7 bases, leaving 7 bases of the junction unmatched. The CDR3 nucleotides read TGCAGCGGCCGACAGGGGACAGCAGATACGCAGTATTTT. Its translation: CSGRQGTADTQYF.

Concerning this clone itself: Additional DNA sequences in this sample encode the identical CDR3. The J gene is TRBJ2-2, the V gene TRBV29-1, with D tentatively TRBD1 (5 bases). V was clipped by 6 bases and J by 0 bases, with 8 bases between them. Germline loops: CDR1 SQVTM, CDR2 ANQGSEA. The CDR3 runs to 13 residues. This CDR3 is CSVGAANTGELFF. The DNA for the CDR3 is TGCAGCGTAGGGGCAGCGAACACCGGGGAGCTGTTTTTT.

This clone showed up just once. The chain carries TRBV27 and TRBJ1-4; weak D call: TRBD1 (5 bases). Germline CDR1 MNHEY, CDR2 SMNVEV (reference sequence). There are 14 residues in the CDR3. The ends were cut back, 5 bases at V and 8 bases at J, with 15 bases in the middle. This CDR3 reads CASSPNQGREKLFF. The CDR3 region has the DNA TGTGCCAGCAGTCCGAACCAGGGAAGGGAAAAACTGTTTTTT.

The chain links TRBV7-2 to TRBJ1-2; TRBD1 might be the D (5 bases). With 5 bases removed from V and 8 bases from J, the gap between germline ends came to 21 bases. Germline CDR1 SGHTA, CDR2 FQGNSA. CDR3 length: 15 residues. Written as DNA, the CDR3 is TGTGCCAGCAGCCCTATCGACAGCCGCGAAGGAGGCTACACCTTC. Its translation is CASSPIDSREGGYTF. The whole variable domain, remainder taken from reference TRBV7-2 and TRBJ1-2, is GAGVSQSPSNKVTEKGKDVELRCDPISGHTALYWYRQSLGQGLEFLIYFQGNSAPDKSGLPSDRFSAERTGGSVSTLTIQRTQQEDSAVYLCASSPIDSREGGYTFGSGTRLTVV.

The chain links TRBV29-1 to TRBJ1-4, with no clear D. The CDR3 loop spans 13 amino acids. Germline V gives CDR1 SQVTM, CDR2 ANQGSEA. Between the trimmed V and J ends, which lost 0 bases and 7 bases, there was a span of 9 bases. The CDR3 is CSVEEGIGEKLFF. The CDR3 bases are TGCAGCGTTGAAGAAGGAATCGGTGAAAAACTGTTTTTT.

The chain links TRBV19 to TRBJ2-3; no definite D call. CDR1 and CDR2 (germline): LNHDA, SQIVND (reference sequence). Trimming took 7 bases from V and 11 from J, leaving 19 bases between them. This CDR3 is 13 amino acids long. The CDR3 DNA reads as TGTGCCAGTATCCACGGCCGCACTCCTAGGCAGTATTTT. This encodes CASIHGRTPRQYF.

The CDR3, as DNA: TGCAGCGTTATGGGGGACAGGGGGCATGGTAATGAGCAGTTCTTC. Protein: CSVMGDRGHGNEQFF. This chain uses TRBV29-1 with TRBJ2-1, with 12 nucleotides matching TRBD1. The germline CDR1 and CDR2 sequences are SQVTM and ANQGSEA. V was pared by 5 bases and J by 7 bases, with 9 bases of the junction left unmatched. The CDR3 runs to 15 residues.